The present T cell receptor (beta chain) was sequenced within a study of patients and donors after allogeneic stem cell transplantation. The CDR3 consists of 14 residues. V was cut by 0 bases and J by 4 bases, with 7 bases left in between. Germline V gene lookup returns CDR1 MGHRA and CDR2 YSYEKL. TCRdb passed the RT-PCR reads through MiXCR, listing each CDR3 protein once. The sample carries 15,000 to 20,000 distinct CDR3 sequences, under 30% recorded once. Material for sequencing was blood, either unsorted or a sorted T cell fraction (not recorded which). This TCR was recovered from a human donor who was either an allogeneic HSCT recipient or a stem cell or donor lymphocyte infusion donor (not recorded which). It is not recorded whose cells these are; they may come from a transplant donor. The genes are TRBV4-1 and TRBJ1-3; D uncertain. DNA of the CDR3: TGCGCCAGCAGCCAAGATCCGGTCGGAAACACCATATATTTT. As protein: CASSQDPVGNTIYF.